This TCR beta chain was captured in a study of blood T cell repertoires in COVID-19. Turning to the study itself: Some COVID-19 samples were acute and others convalescent; all came from the United States, Italy and Spain. The analysed material was cDNA or gDNA that came from T cells, B-cell-depleted T cells, or PBMCs.

The Seattle site enrolled patients during active infection and followed them longitudinally. In the study's own analysis: Scientists estimated how many nucleated cells there were by amplifying reference gene primers. Sequenced by immunoSEQ multiplex PCR; TCRdb stores in-frame clones only, minus some. V and J calls and clone size follow that table, whereas D and trimming were derived from the DNA. The repertoire holds about 260,000 clones, with around 87% as singletons. Germline CDR1 LGHNA, CDR2 YNFKEQ. V shed 0 bases and J 5 bases; nucleotides not matched to a gene: 3. This CDR3 region has 15 residues.

The J gene is TRBJ2-1, the V gene TRBV4-2, with 8 bases that match TRBD2. Sequencing was performed on peripheral blood. The clonotype originates from a woman aged 60-75 years with COVID-19, enrolled during active disease. The DNA for the CDR3 is TGTGCCAGCAGCCAAGATGCGCGGGAGGACAATGAGCAGTTCTTC. It codes for CASSQDAREDNEQFF.